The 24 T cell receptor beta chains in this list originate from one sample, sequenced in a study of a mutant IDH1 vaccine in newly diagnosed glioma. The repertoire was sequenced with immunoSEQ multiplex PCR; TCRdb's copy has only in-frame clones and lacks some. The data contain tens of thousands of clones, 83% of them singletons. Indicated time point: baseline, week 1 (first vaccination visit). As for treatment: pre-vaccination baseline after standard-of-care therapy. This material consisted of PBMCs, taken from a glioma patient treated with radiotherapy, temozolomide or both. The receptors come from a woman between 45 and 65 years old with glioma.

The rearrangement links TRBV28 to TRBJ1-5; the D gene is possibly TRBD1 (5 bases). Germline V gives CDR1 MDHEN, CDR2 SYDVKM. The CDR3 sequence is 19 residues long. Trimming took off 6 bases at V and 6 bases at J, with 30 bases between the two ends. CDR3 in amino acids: CASSPLGLGVFTVRQPQHF. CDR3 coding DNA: TGTGCCAGCAGCCCTTTGGGGCTAGGGGTATTCACGGTACGTCAGCCCCAGCATTTT.

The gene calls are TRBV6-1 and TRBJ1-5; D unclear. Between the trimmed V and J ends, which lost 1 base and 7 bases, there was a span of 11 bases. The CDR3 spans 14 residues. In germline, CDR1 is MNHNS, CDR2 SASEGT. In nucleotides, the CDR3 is TGTGCCAGCAGTGAAGAGTTTGGGGTCCAGCCCCAGCATTTT. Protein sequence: CASSEEFGVQPQHF.

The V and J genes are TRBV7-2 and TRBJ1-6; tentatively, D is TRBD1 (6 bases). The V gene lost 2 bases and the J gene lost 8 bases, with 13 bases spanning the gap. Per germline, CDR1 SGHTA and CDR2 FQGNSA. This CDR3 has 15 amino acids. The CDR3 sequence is CASSLLQGTYSPLHF. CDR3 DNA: TGTGCCAGCAGCTTATTGCAGGGGACTTATTCACCCCTCCACTTT.

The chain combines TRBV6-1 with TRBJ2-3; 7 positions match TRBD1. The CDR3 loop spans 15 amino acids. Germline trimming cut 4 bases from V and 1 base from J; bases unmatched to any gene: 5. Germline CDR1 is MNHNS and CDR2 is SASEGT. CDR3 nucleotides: TGTGCCAGCAGTGGCTATACAGGGGGCACAGATACGCAGTATTTT. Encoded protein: CASSGYTGGTDTQYF.

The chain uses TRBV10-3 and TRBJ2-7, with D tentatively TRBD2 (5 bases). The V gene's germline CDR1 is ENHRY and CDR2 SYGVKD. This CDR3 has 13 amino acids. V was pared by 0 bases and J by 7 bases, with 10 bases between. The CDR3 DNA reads TGTGCCATCAGTGAGTCTGGCGGGCGGGAGCAGTACTTC. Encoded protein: CAISESGGREQYF.

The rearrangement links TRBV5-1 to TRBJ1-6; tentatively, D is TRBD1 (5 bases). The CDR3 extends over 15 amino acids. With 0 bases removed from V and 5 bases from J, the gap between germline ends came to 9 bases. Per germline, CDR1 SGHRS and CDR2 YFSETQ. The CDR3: CASSLETADNSPLHF. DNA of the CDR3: TGCGCCAGCAGCTTGGAGACAGCCGATAATTCACCCCTCCACTTT.

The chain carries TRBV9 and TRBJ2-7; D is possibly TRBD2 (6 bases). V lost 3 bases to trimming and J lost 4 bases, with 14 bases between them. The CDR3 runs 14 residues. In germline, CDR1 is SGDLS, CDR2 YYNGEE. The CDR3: CASSAAGQGYEQYF. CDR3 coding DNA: TGTGCCAGCAGCGCGGCGGGGCAGGGTTACGAGCAGTACTTC.

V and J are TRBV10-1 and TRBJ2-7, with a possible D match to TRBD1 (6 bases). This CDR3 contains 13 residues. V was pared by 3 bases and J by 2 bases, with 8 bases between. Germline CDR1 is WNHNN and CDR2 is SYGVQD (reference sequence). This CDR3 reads CASSDRDTYEQYF. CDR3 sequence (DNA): TGCGCCAGCAGTGACCGGGACACCTACGAGCAGTACTTC.

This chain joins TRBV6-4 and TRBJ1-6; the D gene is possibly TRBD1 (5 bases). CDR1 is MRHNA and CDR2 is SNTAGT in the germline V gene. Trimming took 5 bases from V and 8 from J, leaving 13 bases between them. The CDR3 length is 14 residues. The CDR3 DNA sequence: TGTGCCAGCAGTCTGACAGACGAGGATTCACCCCTCCACTTT. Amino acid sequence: CASSLTDEDSPLHF.

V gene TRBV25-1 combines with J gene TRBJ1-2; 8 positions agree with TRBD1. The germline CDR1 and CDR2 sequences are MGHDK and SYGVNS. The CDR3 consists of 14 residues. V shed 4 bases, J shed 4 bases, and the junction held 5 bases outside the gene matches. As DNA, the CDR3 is TGTGCCAGCAGTGCTCCAGGGGGCTTCTATGGCTACACCTTC. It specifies CASSAPGGFYGYTF.

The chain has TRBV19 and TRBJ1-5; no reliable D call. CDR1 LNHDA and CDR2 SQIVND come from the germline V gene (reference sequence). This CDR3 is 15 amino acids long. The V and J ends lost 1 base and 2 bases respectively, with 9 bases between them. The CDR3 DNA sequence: TGTGCCAGTAGTATAGGGGCCCTGGGCAATCAGCCCCAGCATTTT. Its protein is CASSIGALGNQPQHF.

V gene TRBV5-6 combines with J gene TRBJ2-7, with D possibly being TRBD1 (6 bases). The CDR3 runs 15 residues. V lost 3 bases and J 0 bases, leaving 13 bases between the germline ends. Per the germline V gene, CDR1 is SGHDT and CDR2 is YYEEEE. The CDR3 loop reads CASSSRTALSYEQYF. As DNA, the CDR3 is TGTGCCAGCAGCTCAAGGACAGCCCTCTCCTACGAGCAGTACTTC.

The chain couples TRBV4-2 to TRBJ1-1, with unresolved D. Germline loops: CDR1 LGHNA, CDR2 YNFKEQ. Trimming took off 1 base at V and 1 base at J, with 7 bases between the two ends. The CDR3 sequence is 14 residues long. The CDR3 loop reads CASSQVTANTEAFF. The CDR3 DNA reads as TGTGCCAGCAGCCAAGTTACGGCGAACACTGAAGCTTTCTTT.

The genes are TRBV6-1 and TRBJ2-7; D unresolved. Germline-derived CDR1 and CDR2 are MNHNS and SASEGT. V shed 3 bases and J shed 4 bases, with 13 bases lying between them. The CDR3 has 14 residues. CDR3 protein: CASSDYLGPYEQYF. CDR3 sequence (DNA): TGTGCCAGCAGTGACTATTTGGGTCCTTACGAGCAGTACTTC.

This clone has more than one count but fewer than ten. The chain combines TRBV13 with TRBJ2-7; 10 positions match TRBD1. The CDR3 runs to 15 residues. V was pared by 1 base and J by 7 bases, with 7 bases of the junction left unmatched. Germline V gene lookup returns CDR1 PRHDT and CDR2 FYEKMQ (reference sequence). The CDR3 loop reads CASSLAGTGDREQYF. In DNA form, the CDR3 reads TGTGCCAGCAGCTTAGCCGGGACAGGGGATCGGGAGCAGTACTTC.

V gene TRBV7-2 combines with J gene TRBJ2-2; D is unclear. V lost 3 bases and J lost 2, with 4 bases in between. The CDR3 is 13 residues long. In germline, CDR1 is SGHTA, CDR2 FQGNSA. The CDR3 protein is CASSFVNTGELFF. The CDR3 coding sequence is TGTGCCAGCAGCTTTGTTAACACCGGGGAGCTGTTTTTT. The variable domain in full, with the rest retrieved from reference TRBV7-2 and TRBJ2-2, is GAGVSQSPSNKVTEKGKDVELRCDPISGHTALYWYRQSLGQGLEFLIYFQGNSAPDKSGLPSDRFSAERTGGSVSTLTIQRTQQEDSAVYLCASSFVNTGELFFGEGSRLTVL.

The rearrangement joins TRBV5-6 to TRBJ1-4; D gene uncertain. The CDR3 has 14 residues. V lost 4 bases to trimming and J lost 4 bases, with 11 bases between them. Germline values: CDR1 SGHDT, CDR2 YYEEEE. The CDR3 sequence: CASSRRALNEKLFF. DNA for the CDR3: TGTGCCAGCAGCAGACGGGCCCTTAATGAAAAACTGTTTTTT.

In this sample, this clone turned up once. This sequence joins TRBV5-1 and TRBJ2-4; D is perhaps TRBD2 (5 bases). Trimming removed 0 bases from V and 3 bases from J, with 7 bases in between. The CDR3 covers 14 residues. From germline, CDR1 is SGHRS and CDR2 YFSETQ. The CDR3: CASSLGGRKNIQYF. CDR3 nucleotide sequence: TGCGCCAGCAGCTTGGGAGGGCGCAAAAACATTCAGTACTTC.

The CDR3 DNA is TGTGCCAGCAGTTTTGGGCAGGGTTTCACCGGGGAGCTGTTTTTT. This sequence encodes CASSFGQGFTGELFF. This chain links TRBV27 with TRBJ2-2; TRBD1 might be the D (5 bases). Trimming removed 3 bases at V and 4 bases at J, with 12 bases between. The CDR3 runs to 15 residues. CDR1 and CDR2 (germline): MNHEY, SMNVEV (reference sequence).

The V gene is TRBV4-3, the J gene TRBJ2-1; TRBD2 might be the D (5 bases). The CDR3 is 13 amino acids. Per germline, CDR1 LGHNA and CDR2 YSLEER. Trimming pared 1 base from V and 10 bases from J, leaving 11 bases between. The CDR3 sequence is CASSQAQSGEQFF. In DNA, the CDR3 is TGCGCCAGCAGCCAAGCCCAATCGGGGGAGCAGTTCTTC.

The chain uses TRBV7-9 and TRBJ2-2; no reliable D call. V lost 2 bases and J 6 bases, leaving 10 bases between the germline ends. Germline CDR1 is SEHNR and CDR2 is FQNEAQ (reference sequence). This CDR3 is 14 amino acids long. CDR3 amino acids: CASSLKGSAGELFF. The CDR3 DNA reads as TGTGCCAGCAGCTTAAAGGGAAGTGCCGGGGAGCTGTTTTTT.

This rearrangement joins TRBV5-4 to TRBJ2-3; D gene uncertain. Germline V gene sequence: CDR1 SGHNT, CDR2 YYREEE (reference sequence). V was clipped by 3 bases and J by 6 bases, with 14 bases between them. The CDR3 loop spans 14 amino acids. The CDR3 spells CASSSVRSMDTQYF. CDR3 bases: TGTGCCAGCAGCTCCGTCAGGAGCATGGATACGCAGTATTTT.

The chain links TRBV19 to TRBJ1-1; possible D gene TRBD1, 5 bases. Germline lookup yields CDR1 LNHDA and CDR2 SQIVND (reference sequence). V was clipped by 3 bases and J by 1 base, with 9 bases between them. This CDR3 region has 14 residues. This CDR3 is CASSIWGSNTEAFF. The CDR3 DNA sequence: TGTGCCAGTAGTATTTGGGGGTCGAACACTGAAGCTTTCTTT.

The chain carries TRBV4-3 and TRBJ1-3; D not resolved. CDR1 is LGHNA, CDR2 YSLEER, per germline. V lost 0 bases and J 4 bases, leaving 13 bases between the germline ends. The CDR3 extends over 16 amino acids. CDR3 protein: CASSQESDPGGNTIYF. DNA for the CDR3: TGCGCCAGCAGCCAAGAAAGTGACCCGGGGGGAAACACCATATATTTT.